This T cell receptor (beta chain) is drawn from a study of T cells after yellow fever vaccination. TCRdb used MiXCR to reprocess the 5' RACE reads, holding one entry per CDR3 protein. Of about 340,000 distinct CDR3 sequences listed, 9.5% to 15% are singletons. The sequence was collected from a man younger than 35 who received the YFV17D yellow fever vaccine. The material sequenced was CD4+ T cells sorted from PBMCs, taken 15 days after the yellow fever booster vaccination.

The CDR3, as DNA: TGTGCCAGCAGCCCGGCGGCCCTACCAAGCGGCTACACCTTC. Its protein is CASSPAALPSGYTF. The chain is built from TRBV9 and TRBJ1-2; no reliable D call. Trimming pared 4 bases from V and 8 bases from J, leaving 18 bases between. The CDR3 is 14 amino acids. CDR1 and CDR2 (germline): SGDLS, YYNGEE.